Shown below are 25 T cell receptor beta chains from a single sample sequenced in a study of shared clonotypes between healthy human individuals. Clones were sequenced by immunoSEQ multiplex PCR, and TCRdb holds only the in-frame ones, with some missing. This table has about 460,000 clones, 77% appearing once. Material for sequencing was PBMCs. These receptors were obtained from a woman aged 40 to 49 in good health. Some clones in this sample may be carry-over from other donors' samples.

This clone came up a few times. The chain is built from TRBV7-8 and TRBJ1-6; a possible D gene is TRBD1 (5 bases). Trimming stripped 1 base from V and 4 bases from J, with 11 bases between. The V gene's germline CDR1 is SGHVS and CDR2 FQNEAQ. The CDR3 extends over 16 amino acids. In DNA, the CDR3 is TGTGCCAGCAGCTTAGGCCGGGACCTTTATAATTCACCCCTCCACTTT. Residues: CASSLGRDLYNSPLHF.

Remarks on this clone: One end of the junction is discordant with germline, which a read error may explain. The chain recombines TRBV7-9 with TRBJ1-2; D is undetermined. From germline, CDR1 is SEHNR and CDR2 FQNEAQ (reference sequence). This CDR3 is 14 amino acids long. CDR3 sequence: CAGSFLVGSYGYTF. DNA of the CDR3: TGTGCCGGCAGCTTTTTGGTAGGAAGCTATGGCTACACCTTC.

The V call is TRBV23-1, the J call TRBJ2-1; unclear D gene. TRBV23-1 is sorted into the ORF group, with uncertain function. This CDR3 has 13 residues. Trimming removed 8 bases from V and 0 bases from J, with 8 bases in between. CDR3 residues: CASQRPSYNEQFF. CDR3 DNA sequence: TGCGCCAGCCAGCGACCCTCCTACAATGAGCAGTTCTTC.

J is TRBJ2-1 and V is TRBV5-1; no clear D. V gave up 2 bases and J gave up 1 base, with 10 bases separating them. Germline CDR1 SGHRS, CDR2 YFSETQ. The length of the CDR3 is 15 residues. The CDR3 loop reads CASSLNVASYNEQFF. The CDR3 DNA is TGCGCCAGCAGCTTAAACGTCGCTTCCTACAATGAGCAGTTCTTC.

In the case of this clone: A read error is possible here, since a much larger clone lies one base away. This CDR3 is also generated by other DNA sequences in the sample. The chain employs TRBV5-1 and TRBJ1-1; unclear D gene. Germline V gene lookup returns CDR1 SGHRS and CDR2 YFSETQ. This CDR3 region has 15 residues. The V and J ends lost 3 bases and 0 bases respectively, with 12 bases between them. CDR3 DNA: TGCGCCAGCAGCTCTGCCTCGGGGATGAACACTGAAGCTTTCTTT. Translated: CASSSASGMNTEAFF.

This chain links TRBV19 with TRBJ2-4, with 8 nucleotides matching TRBD1. The ends lost 5 bases at V and 5 bases at J; junction bases unmatched: 8. CDR3 length: 15 amino acids. Germline assignment: CDR1 LNHDA and CDR2 SQIVND (reference sequence). Here the CDR3 DNA reads TGTGCCAGTAGTTCCTCGACAGGGGCCCAAAACATTCAGTACTTC. It codes for CASSSSTGAQNIQYF.

In its sample, this clone was seen once. The rearrangement links TRBV19 to TRBJ2-7; D unresolved. Germline V gene lookup returns CDR1 LNHDA and CDR2 SQIVND (reference sequence). The CDR3 is 13 residues long. V shed 1 base and J shed 6 bases, with 10 bases lying between them. CDR3 bases: TGTGCCAGTAGTATAGTTCGGGCAGCCGAGCAGTACTTC. Protein product: CASSIVRAAEQYF.

The chain uses TRBV2 and TRBJ2-5; TRBD2 aligns across 9 bases. This CDR3 contains 12 residues. Germline CDR1 SNHLY, CDR2 FYNNEI. V shed 6 bases and J 4 bases; nucleotides not matched to a gene: 0. This CDR3 reads CASRREGETQYF. The CDR3 DNA sequence: TGTGCCAGCAGGCGGGAGGGAGAGACCCAGTACTTC.

This chain links TRBV30 with TRBJ1-5; D is perhaps TRBD1 (5 bases). Germline V lookup: CDR1 GTSNPN, CDR2 SVGIG (reference sequence). This CDR3 has 13 amino acids. Trimming shortened V by 7 bases and J by 2 bases, and 12 bases separated the two germline ends. CDR3 nucleotides: TGTGCCTCGGGGGTCGAGGGCAATCAGCCCCAGCATTTT. The encoded protein is CASGVEGNQPQHF.

J is TRBJ2-1 and V is TRBV6-6; 9 bases agree with TRBD2. This CDR3 region has 15 residues. The V and J ends lost 5 bases and 5 bases, in that order; junction bases with no gene match: 7. Germline V gene lookup returns CDR1 MNHNY and CDR2 SVGAGI (reference sequence). CDR3 loop: CASSDMTSGNNEQFF. The CDR3 DNA is TGTGCCAGCAGTGACATGACTAGCGGAAACAATGAGCAGTTCTTC.

The chain has TRBV4-1 and TRBJ1-2, with 7 nucleotides matching TRBD1. Germline trimming cut 2 bases from V and 0 bases from J; bases unmatched to any gene: 12. The CDR3 runs 18 residues. The germline gives CDR1 MGHRA, CDR2 YSYEKL. For the CDR3, the DNA is TGCGCCAGCAGCCAAACTGAAACAGGGGTAAATACTAACTATGGCTACACCTTC. This sequence encodes CASSQTETGVNTNYGYTF.

This clone has ten or more counts. The sample holds other DNA sequences that translate to the same CDR3. This sequence joins TRBV2 and TRBJ1-5; D not certain. The CDR3 extends over 13 amino acids. Trimming stripped 7 bases from V and 7 bases from J, with 14 bases between. Germline-derived CDR1 and CDR2 are SNHLY and FYNNEI. CDR3 residues: CASTWRQSQPQHF. CDR3 sequence (DNA): TGTGCCAGCACCTGGAGGCAGAGCCAGCCCCAGCATTTT.

The rearrangement joins TRBV7-2 to TRBJ2-1; D unresolved. The V gene's germline CDR1 is SGHTA and CDR2 FQGNSA. The CDR3 contains 12 residues. V lost 3 bases to trimming and J lost 7 bases, with 7 bases between them. The CDR3 nucleotides are TGTGCCAGCAGCTTTGGGTTGAATGAGCAGTTCTTC. Protein sequence: CASSFGLNEQFF.

The chain links TRBV25-1 to TRBJ1-2; D gene ambiguous. Germline loops: CDR1 MGHDK, CDR2 SYGVNS. This CDR3 is built from 11 residues. Trimming left V 3 bases short and J 4 bases short, with 3 bases between. CDR3 region: CASSDGYGYTF. CDR3 nucleotides: TGTGCCAGCAGTGACGGCTATGGCTACACCTTC.

At least ten counts were recorded for this clone. The rearrangement joins TRBV15 to TRBJ2-3, with TRBD2 matching over 7 bases. This CDR3 has 16 residues. V was clipped by 8 bases and J by 7 bases; unmatched bases: 18. CDR1 and CDR2 from the germline V gene are LNHNV and YYDKDF (reference sequence). For the CDR3, the DNA is TGTGCCACCGAGGGCGGGGCGGGAGTGGGGCTCAATACGCAGTATTTT. Translation gives CATEGGAGVGLNTQYF.

The J gene is TRBJ2-5, the V gene TRBV28; 11 bases map to TRBD2. Germline-derived CDR1 and CDR2 are MDHEN and SYDVKM. The CDR3 spans 14 residues. Trimming cost V 6 bases and J 4 bases; bases outside gene matches: 4. CDR3 coding DNA: TGTGCCAGCAGCCCTAGCGGGAGGCGAGAGACCCAGTACTTC. Its protein is CASSPSGRRETQYF.

Comments on this clone: Different DNA sequences within this sample yield the same CDR3. The rearrangement joins TRBV28 to TRBJ1-3; D is undetermined. CDR3 length: 14 amino acids. Germline V gene sequence: CDR1 MDHEN, CDR2 SYDVKM. Trimming took 6 bases from V and 0 from J, leaving 9 bases between them. CDR3 sequence reads: CASSSGFSGNTIYF. The CDR3 DNA follows: TGTGCCAGCAGCTCGGGGTTCTCTGGAAACACCATATATTTT. The complete variable domain, with remaining parts taken from reference TRBV28 and TRBJ1-3, reads DVKVTQSSRYLVKRTGEKVFLECVQDMDHENMFWYRQDPGLGLRLIYFSYDVKMKEKGDIPEGYSVSREKKERFSLILESASTNQTSMYLCASSSGFSGNTIYFGEGSWLTVV.

V is TRBV28 and J is TRBJ2-3; TRBD2 aligns across 10 bases. After removal of 2 bases from V and 2 bases from J, the junction contained 7 bases not matched to a gene. Germline V CDR1 and CDR2: MDHEN, SYDVKM. CDR3 size: 17 residues. CDR3 nucleotide sequence: TGTGCCAGCAGTTTAGAGGGGAGCGGGAGGGCCACAGATACGCAGTATTTT. Its translation: CASSLEGSGRATDTQYF.

The chain uses TRBV2 and TRBJ1-1; 8 bases are shared with TRBD1. Trimming took 6 bases from V and 10 from J; bases not matched to a gene: 13. CDR1 and CDR2 (germline): SNHLY, FYNNEI. There are 14 residues in the CDR3. The CDR3 is CASSPQGAPRGAFF. The CDR3 DNA reads as TGTGCCAGCAGCCCTCAGGGGGCCCCACGAGGAGCTTTCTTT.

Worth noting for this clone: With a much larger clone just one base away, this may be a read error. The V call is TRBV2, the J call TRBJ2-6; the D gene could be TRBD1 or TRBD2 (5 bases each). The CDR3 contains 15 residues. Germline assignment: CDR1 SNHLY and CDR2 FYNNEI. V lost 5 bases and J lost 1, with 9 bases in between. The CDR3 is CASSYEGSGANVLTF. Written as DNA, the CDR3 is TGTGCCAGCAGTTACGAGGGGTCTGGGGCCAACGTCCTGACTTTC.

This chain links TRBV18 with TRBJ1-5, with unresolved D. The CDR3 is 14 residues long. Germline loops: CDR1 KGHSH, CDR2 LQKENI. The V end was cut by 3 bases, the J end by 4 bases, with 10 bases between. CDR3 nucleotide sequence: TGTGCCAGCTCACCGCTCCCGATTAATCAGCCCCAGCATTTT. Amino acids: CASSPLPINQPQHF.

As concerns this clone: This likely came from a read error, as a far larger clone is one base away. This chain connects TRBV9 to TRBJ2-5, with D maybe TRBD2 (6 bases). Germline V CDR1 and CDR2: SGDLS, YYNGEE. The V end lost 7 bases, the J end lost 9 bases, and 22 bases lay between the germline ends. This CDR3 has 14 amino acids. In DNA form, the CDR3 reads TGTGCCAGCGGAGGGGCCGGAACCGTGAGGGCCCAGTACTTC. It encodes CASGGAGTVRAQYF.

In this sample, this clone turned up a few times. The chain is built from TRBV2 and TRBJ2-1; 12 bases are a match to TRBD2. Losses at the gene ends were 9 bases for V and 5 bases for J; bases not matched to a gene: 5. Germline V gives CDR1 SNHLY, CDR2 FYNNEI. The CDR3 is 14 residues long. CDR3 residues: CASGLAGLNNEQFF. Here the CDR3 DNA reads TGTGCCAGTGGACTAGCGGGACTTAACAATGAGCAGTTCTTC.

J is TRBJ2-2 and V is TRBV4-2; the D gene is possibly TRBD2 (5 bases). Between the trimmed V and J ends, which lost 0 bases and 4 bases, there was a span of 12 bases. Germline values: CDR1 LGHNA, CDR2 YNFKEQ. CDR3 size: 16 residues. The DNA of the CDR3 is TGTGCCAGCAGCCAAGAGACGGCTGCGGGCACCGGGGAGCTGTTTTTT. Residues: CASSQETAAGTGELFF.

This chain uses TRBV5-6 with TRBJ1-5, with 8 bases lining up with TRBD1. V was pared by 4 bases and J by 7 bases, with 7 bases of the junction left unmatched. Germline loops: CDR1 SGHDT, CDR2 YYEEEE. The CDR3 is 14 residues long. The CDR3 DNA reads TGTGCCAGCAGCACCGGACAGGGAGGACAGCCCCAGCATTTT. Protein sequence: CASSTGQGGQPQHF.